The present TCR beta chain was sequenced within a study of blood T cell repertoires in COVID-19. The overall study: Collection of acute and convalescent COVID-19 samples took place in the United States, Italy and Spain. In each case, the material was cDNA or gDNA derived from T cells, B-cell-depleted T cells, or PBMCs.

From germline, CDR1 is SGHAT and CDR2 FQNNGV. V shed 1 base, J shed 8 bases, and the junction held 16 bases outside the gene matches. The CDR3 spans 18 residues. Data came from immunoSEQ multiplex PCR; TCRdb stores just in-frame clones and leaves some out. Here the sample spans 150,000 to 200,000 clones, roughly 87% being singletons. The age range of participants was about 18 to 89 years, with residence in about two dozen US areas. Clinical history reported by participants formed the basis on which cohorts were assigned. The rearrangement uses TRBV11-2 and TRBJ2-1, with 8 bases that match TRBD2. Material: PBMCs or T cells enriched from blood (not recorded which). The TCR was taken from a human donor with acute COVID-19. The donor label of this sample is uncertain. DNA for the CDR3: TGTGCCAGCAGCTTAGGGCGGGGGGTCCCTCGGTCGGACGATGAGCAGTTCTTC. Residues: CASSLGRGVPRSDDEQFF.